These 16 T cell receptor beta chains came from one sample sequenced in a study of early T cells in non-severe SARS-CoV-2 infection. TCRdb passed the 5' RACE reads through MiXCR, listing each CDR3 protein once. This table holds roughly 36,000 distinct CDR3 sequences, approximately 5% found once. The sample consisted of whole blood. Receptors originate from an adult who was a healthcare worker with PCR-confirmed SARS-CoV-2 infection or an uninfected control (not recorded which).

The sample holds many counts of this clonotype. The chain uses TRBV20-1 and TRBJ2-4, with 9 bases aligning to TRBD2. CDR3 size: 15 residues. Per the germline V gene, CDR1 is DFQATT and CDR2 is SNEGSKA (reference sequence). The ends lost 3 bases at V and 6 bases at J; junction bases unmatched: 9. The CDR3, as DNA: TGCAGTGCTAGTCCGACTAGCGGACCCAGAAACATTCAGTACTTC. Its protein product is CSASPTSGPRNIQYF.

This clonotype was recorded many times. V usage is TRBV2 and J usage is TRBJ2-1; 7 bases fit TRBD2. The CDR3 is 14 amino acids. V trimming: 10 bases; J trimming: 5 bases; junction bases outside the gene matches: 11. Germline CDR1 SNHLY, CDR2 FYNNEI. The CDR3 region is CATKDLSGHNEQFF. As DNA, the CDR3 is TGTGCCACCAAGGATCTTAGCGGGCACAATGAGCAGTTCTTC.

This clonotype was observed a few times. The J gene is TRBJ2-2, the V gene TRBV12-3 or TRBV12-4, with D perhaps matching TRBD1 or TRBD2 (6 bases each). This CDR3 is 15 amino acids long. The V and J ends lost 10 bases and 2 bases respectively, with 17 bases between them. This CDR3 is CATQWGAKNTGELFF. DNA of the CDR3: TGTGCCACCCAGTGGGGGGCCAAAAACACCGGGGAGCTGTTTTTT.

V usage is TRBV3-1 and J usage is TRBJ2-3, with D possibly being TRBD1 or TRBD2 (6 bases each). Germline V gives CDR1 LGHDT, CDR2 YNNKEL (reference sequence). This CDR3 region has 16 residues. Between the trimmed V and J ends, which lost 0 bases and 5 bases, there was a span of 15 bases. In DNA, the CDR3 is TGTGCCAGCAGCCAAGAAAAGGGGGGCCCGGGAGATACGCAGTATTTT. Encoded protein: CASSQEKGGPGDTQYF.

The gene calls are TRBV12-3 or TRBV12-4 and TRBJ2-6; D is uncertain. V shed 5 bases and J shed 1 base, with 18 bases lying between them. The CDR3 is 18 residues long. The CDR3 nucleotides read TGTGCCAGCAGTACCGGTGGAGTTCTAGTATCTGGGGCCAACGTCCTGACTTTC. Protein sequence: CASSTGGVLVSGANVLTF.

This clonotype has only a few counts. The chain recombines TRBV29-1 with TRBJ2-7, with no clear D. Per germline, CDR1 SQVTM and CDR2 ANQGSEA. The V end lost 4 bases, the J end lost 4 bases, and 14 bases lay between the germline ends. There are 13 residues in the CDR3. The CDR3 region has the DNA TGCAGCGTTGTTTCAGTTCCACCGTACGAGCAGTACTTC. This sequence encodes CSVVSVPPYEQYF.

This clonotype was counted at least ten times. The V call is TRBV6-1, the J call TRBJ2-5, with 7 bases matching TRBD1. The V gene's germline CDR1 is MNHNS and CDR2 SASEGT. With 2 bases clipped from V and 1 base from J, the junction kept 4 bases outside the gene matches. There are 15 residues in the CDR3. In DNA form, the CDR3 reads TGTGCCAGCAGTGAATTACAGGGGAGCCAAGAGACCCAGTACTTC. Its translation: CASSELQGSQETQYF.

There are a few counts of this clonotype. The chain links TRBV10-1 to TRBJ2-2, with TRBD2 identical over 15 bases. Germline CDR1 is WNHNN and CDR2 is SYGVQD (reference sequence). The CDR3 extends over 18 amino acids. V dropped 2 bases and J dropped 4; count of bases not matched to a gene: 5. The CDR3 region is CASSEGLAGGPPTGELFF. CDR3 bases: TGCGCCAGCAGTGAGGGACTAGCGGGGGGGCCCCCCACCGGGGAGCTGTTTTTT.

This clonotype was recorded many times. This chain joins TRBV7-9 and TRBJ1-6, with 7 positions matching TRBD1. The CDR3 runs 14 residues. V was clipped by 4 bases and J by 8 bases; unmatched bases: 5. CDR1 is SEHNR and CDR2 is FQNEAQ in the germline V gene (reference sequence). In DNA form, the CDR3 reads TGTGCCAGCAGCTCGACAGGGTATGATTCACCCCTCCACTTT. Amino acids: CASSSTGYDSPLHF.

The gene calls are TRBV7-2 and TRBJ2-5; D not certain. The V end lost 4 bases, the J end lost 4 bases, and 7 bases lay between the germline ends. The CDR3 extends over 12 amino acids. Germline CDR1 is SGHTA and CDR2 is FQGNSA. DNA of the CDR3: TGTGCCAGCAGCTCCCTGGGAGAGACCCAGTACTTC. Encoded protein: CASSSLGETQYF.

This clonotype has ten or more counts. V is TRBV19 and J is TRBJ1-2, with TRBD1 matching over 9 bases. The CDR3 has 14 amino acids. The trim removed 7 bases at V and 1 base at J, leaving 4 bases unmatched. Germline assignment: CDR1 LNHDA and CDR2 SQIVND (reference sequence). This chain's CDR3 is CASTQDRGNYGYTF. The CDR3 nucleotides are TGTGCCAGTACCCAGGACAGGGGTAACTATGGCTACACCTTC.

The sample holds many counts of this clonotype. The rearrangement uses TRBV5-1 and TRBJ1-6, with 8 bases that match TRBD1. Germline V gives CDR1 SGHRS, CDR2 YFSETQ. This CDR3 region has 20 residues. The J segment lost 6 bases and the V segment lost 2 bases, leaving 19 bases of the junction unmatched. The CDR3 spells CASSFSSEFNQDRGNSPLHF. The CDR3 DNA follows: TGCGCCAGCAGCTTCAGTTCGGAATTTAACCAAGACAGGGGTAATTCACCCCTCCACTTT. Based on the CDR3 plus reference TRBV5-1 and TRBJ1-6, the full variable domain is KAGVTQTPRYLIKTRGQQVTLSCSPISGHRSVSWYQQTPGQGLQFLFEYFSETQRNKGNFPGRFSGRQFSNSRSEMNVSTLELGDSALYLCASSFSSEFNQDRGNSPLHFGNGTRLTVT.

CDR3 region: CASRQGTAGNTIYF. CDR3 DNA sequence: TGTGCCAGCAGACAGGGGACAGCTGGAAACACCATATATTTT. The chain recombines TRBV6-5 with TRBJ1-3, with 7 bases lining up with TRBD1. Germline values: CDR1 MNHEY, CDR2 SVGAGI. The CDR3 contains 14 residues. V gave up 6 bases and J gave up 2 bases; unmatched junction bases: 4.

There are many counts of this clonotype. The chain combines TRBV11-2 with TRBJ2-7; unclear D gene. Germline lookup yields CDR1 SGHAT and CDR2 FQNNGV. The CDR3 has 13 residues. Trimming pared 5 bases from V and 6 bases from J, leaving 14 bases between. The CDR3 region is CASSPRTKTEQYF. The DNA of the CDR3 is TGTGCCAGCAGCCCCCGAACAAAGACCGAGCAGTACTTC.

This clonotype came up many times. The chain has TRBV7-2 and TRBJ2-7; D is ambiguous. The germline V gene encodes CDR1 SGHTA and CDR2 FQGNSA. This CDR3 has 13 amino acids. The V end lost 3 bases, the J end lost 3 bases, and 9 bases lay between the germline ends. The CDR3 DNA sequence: TGTGCCAGCAGCTTTCCCGGCGGCTACGAGCAGTACTTC. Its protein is CASSFPGGYEQYF.

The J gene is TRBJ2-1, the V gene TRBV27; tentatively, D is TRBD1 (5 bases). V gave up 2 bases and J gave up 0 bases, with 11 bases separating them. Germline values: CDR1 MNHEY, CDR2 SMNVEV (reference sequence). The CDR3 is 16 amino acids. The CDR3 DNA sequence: TGTGCCAGCAGTTTAAATGGGGCCAGCTCCTACAATGAGCAGTTCTTC. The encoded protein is CASSLNGASSYNEQFF.